This T cell receptor beta chain was sequenced in a study of regulatory T cells in long-lasting Graves disease. Study-wide background: Positivity for TSH receptor antibodies plus over 5 years of antithyroid drugs meant persistent Graves' disease. Study observations and caveats: Possibly, accuracy suffered from the small sample size.

To note about this clonotype: Its specificity is unknown.

As to time point: persistent/refractory GD, antithyroid drugs over 5 years with positive TRAb. RNA isolated from PBMCs was used to make the TCR library. EDTA tubes held approximately 10 milliliters of peripheral blood from each patient. Germline loops: CDR1 SQVTM, CDR2 ANQGSEA. The V and J ends lost 6 bases and 7 bases, in that order; junction bases with no gene match: 4. CDR3 length: 12 residues. Building of the TCR beta libraries involved iRepertoire HTBI primers and Arm-PCR of CDR3 regions. Using its own MiXCR run on the multiplex PCR reads, TCRdb lists one record per CDR3 protein. The sample yields about 340,000 distinct CDR3 sequences, roughly a fifth seen once.

The sequence was collected from a female donor with Graves disease. This chain joins TRBV29-1 and TRBJ1-4; 8 nucleotides line up with TRBD1. The material sequenced was peripheral blood mononuclear cells (PBMCs), taken when the disease was refractory, from a patient treated with antithyroid drugs. The CDR3 reads CSVRQGSEKLFF. The CDR3 DNA follows: TGCAGCGTGAGACAGGGGAGTGAAAAACTGTTTTTT.